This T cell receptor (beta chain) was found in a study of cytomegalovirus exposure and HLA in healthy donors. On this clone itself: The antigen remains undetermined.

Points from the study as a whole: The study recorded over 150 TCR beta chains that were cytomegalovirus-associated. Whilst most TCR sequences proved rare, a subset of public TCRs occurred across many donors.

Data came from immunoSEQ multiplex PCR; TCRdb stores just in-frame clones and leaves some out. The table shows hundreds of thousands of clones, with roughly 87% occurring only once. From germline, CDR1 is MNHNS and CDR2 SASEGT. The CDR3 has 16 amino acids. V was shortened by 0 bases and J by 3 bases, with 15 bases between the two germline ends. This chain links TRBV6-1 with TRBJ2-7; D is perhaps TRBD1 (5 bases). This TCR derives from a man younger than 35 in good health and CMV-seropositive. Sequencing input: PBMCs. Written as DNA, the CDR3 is TGTGCCAGCAGTGAAGCGCATGGGGCAGGGAACTACGAGCAGTACTTC. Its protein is CASSEAHGAGNYEQYF.